These T cell receptor beta chains were read from a single sample in a study of cytotoxic CD8 clonotypes in ibrutinib-treated CLL. Repertoires were generated with immunoSEQ multiplex PCR, while TCRdb's copy carries only in-frame clones and drops some. The sample includes about 6,000 clones, roughly 74% of them seen just once. The source was PBMCs, collected before ibrutinib treatment. The receptor set was obtained from a human donor with chronic lymphocytic leukemia. Both conserved end residues are part of each CDR3. The D gene is left open where the match is weak. Size values are once, few and many counts, or a class for expanded clones, and some rows have none.

CDR3 protein | CDR3 DNA | clone size | J gene | D gene | CDR3 length | V gene
CSVGSKLSSYEQYF | TGCAGCGTTGGGTCTAAACTGAGCTCCTACGAGCAGTACTTC | . | TRBJ2-7 | . | 14 | TRBV29-1
CASSLEPGQRNSPLHF | TGTGCCAGCAGCCTAGAACCGGGACAGCGAAATTCACCCCTCCACTTT | . | TRBJ1-6 | TRBD1 | 16 | TRBV7-9
CASSAREQETQYF | TGTGCCAGCAGTGCTCGCGAGCAAGAGACCCAGTACTTC | . | TRBJ2-5 | . | 13 | TRBV2
CASMTGDSYNEQFF | TGTGCCAGTATGACGGGAGACTCCTACAATGAGCAGTTCTTC | once | TRBJ2-1 | . | 14 | TRBV19
CASSLGQSRGNNEQFF | TGTGCCAGCAGCTTAGGCCAATCTCGGGGAAACAATGAGCAGTTCTTC | few | TRBJ2-1 | . | 16 | TRBV13
CASSYGGANYGYTF | TGTGCCAGCAGTTACGGCGGCGCTAACTATGGCTACACCTTC | . | TRBJ1-2 | . | 14 | TRBV27
CASSLETGVIAKNIQYF | TGTGCCAGCAGCTTAGAAACGGGGGTAATAGCCAAAAACATTCAGTACTTC | . | TRBJ2-4 | . | 17 | TRBV11-1
CASSYASGRADTQYF | TGCGCCAGCAGCTACGCTAGCGGGAGGGCAGATACGCAGTATTTT | . | TRBJ2-3 | TRBD2 | 15 | TRBV5-1
CASSLARVLGSGWAGYEQYF | TGTGCCAGCAGCTTAGCCCGCGTTTTGGGTAGCGGGTGGGCGGGGTACGAGCAGTACTTC | once | TRBJ2-7 | TRBD2 | 20 | TRBV7-2
CSVEGSGQAYEQYF | TGCAGCGTTGAAGGGTCCGGACAGGCCTACGAGCAGTACTTC | . | TRBJ2-7 | TRBD1 | 14 | TRBV29-1
CASSLITSGRAHEQFF | TGCGCCAGCAGCCTTATCACTAGCGGGAGGGCCCATGAGCAGTTCTTC | . | TRBJ2-1 | TRBD2 | 16 | TRBV4-1
CASSLGLAGFSNEQFF | TGTGCCAGCAGCTTGGGACTAGCGGGATTTAGCAATGAGCAGTTCTTC | . | TRBJ2-1 | TRBD2 | 16 | TRBV5-4
CASRRESGRAYEQYF | TGTGCCAGCAGACGAGAAAGCGGGAGGGCCTACGAGCAGTACTTC | . | TRBJ2-7 | TRBD2 | 15 | TRBV6-6
CASSSGLAATDTQYF | TGTGCCAGCAGCTCGGGACTAGCCGCCACAGATACGCAGTATTTT | . | TRBJ2-3 | TRBD2 | 15 | TRBV5-4
CAISELARGETQYF | TGTGCCATCAGTGAGTTGGCGCGTGGAGAGACCCAGTACTTC | . | TRBJ2-5 | . | 14 | TRBV10-3
CAWTLTAAGIQYF | TGTGCCTGGACCCTGACCGCCGCGGGCATTCAGTACTTC | . | TRBJ2-4 | . | 13 | TRBV30
CASSEGVGGTEAFF | TGTGCCAGCAGTGAAGGGGTTGGGGGCACTGAAGCTTTCTTT | . | TRBJ1-1 | . | 14 | TRBV2
CASSSGTSGTNEQYF | TGTGCCAGCTCATCCGGGACTAGCGGGACTAACGAGCAGTACTTC | . | TRBJ2-7 | TRBD2 | 15 | TRBV18
CASNGPYEQYF | TGTGCCAGCAACGGACCTTACGAGCAGTACTTC | . | TRBJ2-7 | . | 11 | TRBV6-5
CASSLATDEQYF | TGTGCCAGCAGCTTAGCGACGGACGAGCAGTACTTC | . | TRBJ2-7 | . | 12 | TRBV7-9
CASSLNLFTSNHNEQFF | TGTGCCAGCAGCCTGAATCTGTTTACGAGTAACCACAATGAGCAGTTCTTC | . | TRBJ2-1 | . | 17 | TRBV11-3
CASSPDFVDQPQHF | TGTGCCAGCTCACCGGACTTCGTTGATCAGCCCCAGCATTTT | . | TRBJ1-5 | . | 14 | TRBV18
CASSKQRETQYF | TGTGCCAGCAGTAAGCAGAGAGAGACCCAGTACTTC | . | TRBJ2-5 | . | 12 | TRBV6-5
CAWSVGGSQPQHF | TGTGCCTGGAGTGTGGGGGGGAGTCAGCCCCAGCATTTT | . | TRBJ1-5 | . | 13 | TRBV30
CASSNNQETQYF | TGTGCCAGCAGCAACAACCAAGAGACCCAGTACTTC | . | TRBJ2-5 | . | 12 | TRBV2
CASSSEPGLAVTDTQYF | TGTGCCAGCAGCTCAGAACCGGGACTAGCGGTCACAGATACGCAGTATTTT | . | TRBJ2-3 | TRBD2 | 17 | TRBV7-8
CASSPTGYEQYF | TGTGCCAGCAGCCCGACTGGTTACGAGCAGTACTTC | . | TRBJ2-7 | . | 12 | TRBV4-2
CASSKPAARINEKLFF | TGTGCCAGCAGTAAACCGGCCGCGAGGATAAATGAAAAACTGTTTTTT | . | TRBJ1-4 | . | 16 | TRBV2
CASSQERVYNEQFF | TGCGCCAGCAGCCAAGAGCGGGTTTACAATGAGCAGTTCTTC | . | TRBJ2-1 | . | 14 | TRBV4-1
CASSFGLADSTDTQYF | TGTGCCAGCAGCTTCGGACTAGCGGACAGCACAGATACGCAGTATTTT | . | TRBJ2-3 | TRBD2 | 16 | TRBV7-9
CSVDRRNTEAFF | TGCAGCGTTGATCGCCGGAACACTGAAGCTTTCTTT | . | TRBJ1-1 | . | 12 | TRBV29-1
CAWSVSLAGGLTDTQYF | TGTGCCTGGAGTGTCTCCCTAGCGGGAGGGCTCACAGATACGCAGTATTTT | . | TRBJ2-3 | TRBD2 | 17 | TRBV30
CASSTTSGRSYEQYF | TGTGCCAGCAGCACGACTAGCGGGAGGTCCTACGAGCAGTACTTC | . | TRBJ2-7 | TRBD2 | 15 | TRBV5-4
CASSLAMEGGQPQHF | TGTGCCAGCAGCTTAGCGATGGAAGGGGGTCAGCCCCAGCATTTT | . | TRBJ1-5 | . | 15 | TRBV7-9
CASSRPDREAQPQHF | TGTGCCAGCAGTCGGCCGGACAGGGAGGCTCAGCCCCAGCATTTT | . | TRBJ1-5 | TRBD1 | 15 | TRBV28
CASSRTALSGNTIYF | TGTGCCAGCAGCCGGACCGCTCTCTCTGGAAACACCATATATTTT | few | TRBJ1-3 | . | 15 | TRBV7-9
CASSQDRDTEAFF | TGTGCCAGCAGCCAAGACAGGGACACTGAAGCTTTCTTT | . | TRBJ1-1 | TRBD1 | 13 | TRBV5-5
CASSDSNQPQHF | TGTGCCAGCTCGGATAGCAATCAGCCCCAGCATTTT | . | TRBJ1-5 | . | 12 | TRBV6-6
CASSLGLVNIQYF | TGTGCCAGCAGCTTAGGACTAGTAAACATTCAGTACTTC | . | TRBJ2-4 | TRBD2 | 13 | TRBV5-6
CASSLGGRYSGELFF | TGTGCCAGCAGCTTAGGGGGAAGGTACTCCGGGGAGCTGTTTTTT | few | TRBJ2-2 | . | 15 | TRBV7-3
CASSKGEETQYF | TGTGCCAGTAGTAAGGGGGAAGAGACCCAGTACTTC | . | TRBJ2-5 | . | 12 | TRBV19
CATSLRDRSDEQYF | TGCGCCACTTCTCTGCGGGACAGGTCGGACGAGCAGTACTTC | . | TRBJ2-7 | TRBD1 | 14 | TRBV5-1
CATSRANTRETQYF | TGTGCCACCAGCAGAGCCAACACCAGGGAGACCCAGTACTTC | . | TRBJ2-5 | . | 14 | TRBV15
CASRKEYGYTF | TGTGCCAGCAGAAAGGAGTATGGCTACACCTTC | . | TRBJ1-2 | . | 11 | TRBV6-1
CSSWAFKGDTQYF | TGCAGCTCGTGGGCCTTCAAGGGAGATACGCAGTATTTT | . | TRBJ2-3 | . | 13 | TRBV29-1
CASRGQGATEAFF | TGTGCCAGCAGGGGACAGGGGGCGACTGAAGCTTTCTTT | . | TRBJ1-1 | TRBD1 | 13 | TRBV6-1
CASSGPRSGNTIYF | TGTGCCAGCTCGGGACCGCGCTCTGGAAACACCATATATTTT | . | TRBJ1-3 | . | 14 | TRBV18